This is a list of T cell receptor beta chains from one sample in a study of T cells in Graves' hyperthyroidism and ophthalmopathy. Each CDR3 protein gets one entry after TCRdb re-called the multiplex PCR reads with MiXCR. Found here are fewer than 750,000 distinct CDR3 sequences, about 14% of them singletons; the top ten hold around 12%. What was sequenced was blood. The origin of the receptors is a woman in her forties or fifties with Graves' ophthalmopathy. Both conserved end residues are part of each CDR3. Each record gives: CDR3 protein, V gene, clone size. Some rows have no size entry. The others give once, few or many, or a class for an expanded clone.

cdr3_aa: CASSYSIREASDTQYF; v_call: TRBV6-6; clone_size: many
cdr3_aa: CASTFKRGDGYTF; v_call: TRBV19; clone_size: many
cdr3_aa: CAISDRAAANEKLFF; v_call: TRBV10-3; clone_size: few
cdr3_aa: CASSLTRGMETQYF; v_call: TRBV7-8; clone_size: many
cdr3_aa: CSASVSGSTETQYF; v_call: TRBV20-1; clone_size: many
cdr3_aa: CSARDLGNYYGYTF; v_call: TRBV20-1; clone_size: few
cdr3_aa: CASSLQAGVGETQYF; v_call: TRBV5-1; clone_size: .
cdr3_aa: CSARDGGNTEAFF; v_call: TRBV20-1; clone_size: few
cdr3_aa: CASSSGLAGVHNIQYF; v_call: TRBV11-2; clone_size: many
cdr3_aa: CASRQSMTGGYGYTF; v_call: TRBV19; clone_size: .
cdr3_aa: CASSPGQGSQETQYF; v_call: TRBV18; clone_size: many
cdr3_aa: CASSDRDRGTSGNTIYF; v_call: TRBV6-1; clone_size: few
cdr3_aa: CASSLAPRGRAGSPLHF; v_call: TRBV7-9; clone_size: .
cdr3_aa: CASSTTLKPDSGSPYEQYF; v_call: TRBV18; clone_size: .
cdr3_aa: CASSPRGQIYSGNTIYF; v_call: TRBV9; clone_size: .
cdr3_aa: CASSDGQGITEAFF; v_call: TRBV27; clone_size: many
cdr3_aa: CASSWAGGDGEQFF; v_call: TRBV19; clone_size: few
cdr3_aa: CASSLGYQGFLRNEQFF; v_call: TRBV7-9; clone_size: many
cdr3_aa: CASRSGTFRETQYF; v_call: TRBV19; clone_size: .
cdr3_aa: CASKVGELFF; v_call: TRBV2; clone_size: many
cdr3_aa: CSARGTGIQQFF; v_call: TRBV20-1; clone_size: .
cdr3_aa: CASSLIAGGGLETQYF; v_call: TRBV7-9; clone_size: .
cdr3_aa: CASRTGLGLAEEKQETQYF; v_call: TRBV6-2/TRBV6-3; clone_size: many
cdr3_aa: CASKRGFQETQYF; v_call: TRBV28; clone_size: many
cdr3_aa: CASTGRRKETQYF; v_call: TRBV11-2; clone_size: many
cdr3_aa: CSWTPDLSGRDNEQFF; v_call: TRBV20-1; clone_size: many
cdr3_aa: CATSDGGRPNQPQHF; v_call: TRBV24-1; clone_size: many
cdr3_aa: CSARDRQGSYEQYF; v_call: TRBV20-1; clone_size: many
cdr3_aa: CASNDWNQETQYF; v_call: TRBV6-2/TRBV6-3; clone_size: .
cdr3_aa: CASSLKALGTSVYNEQFF; v_call: TRBV7-6; clone_size: many
cdr3_aa: CASKGPYNEQFF; v_call: TRBV2; clone_size: many
cdr3_aa: CASSSSRTSGANVLTF; v_call: TRBV7-2; clone_size: .
cdr3_aa: CDSSISTGLTDTQYF; v_call: TRBV9; clone_size: few
cdr3_aa: CASSVAGVGIIEQFF; v_call: TRBV9; clone_size: .
cdr3_aa: CASSPLAGVVDNEQFF; v_call: TRBV27; clone_size: many
cdr3_aa: CASSIGVTGGSGANVLTF; v_call: TRBV7-2; clone_size: .
cdr3_aa: CASSAAAGPSYTQYF; v_call: TRBV25-1; clone_size: many
cdr3_aa: CASNRGLGTGELFF; v_call: TRBV10-3; clone_size: .
cdr3_aa: CASSFRQGAMQPQHF; v_call: TRBV12-3/TRBV12-4; clone_size: many
cdr3_aa: CSARDGRLDTGELFF; v_call: TRBV20-1; clone_size: .
cdr3_aa: CASRRTGDEQFF; v_call: TRBV19; clone_size: .
cdr3_aa: CASSMRGGGANVLTF; v_call: TRBV19; clone_size: once
cdr3_aa: CASSLDVSSGANVLTF; v_call: TRBV7-9; clone_size: .
cdr3_aa: CASSHRGDTEAFF; v_call: TRBV4-1; clone_size: few
cdr3_aa: CASSSSGWGGDTEAFF; v_call: TRBV11-3; clone_size: many
cdr3_aa: CARTATDRVCQPQHF; v_call: TRBV19; clone_size: .